Each of the 24 T cell receptor beta chains below was sequenced from the same sample in a study of graft-versus-host responses after intestinal transplantation. Profiled with immunoSEQ multiplex PCR; TCRdb holds only in-frame clones, not every one. The table shows approximately 58,000 clones, with approximately 90% occurring only once. Material: PBMCs, obtained around 120 days after intestinal transplantation. The receptors derive from a human patient who received an intestinal transplant, so some T cells may come from the graft donor.

The gene calls are TRBV2 and TRBJ2-3, with D uncertain. The CDR3 is 15 amino acids. Germline loops: CDR1 SNHLY, CDR2 FYNNEI. Trimming removed 3 bases at V and 0 bases at J, with 10 bases between. This CDR3 reads CASSDMSTSTDTQYF. CDR3 DNA: TGTGCCAGCAGTGATATGTCTACTAGCACAGATACGCAGTATTTT.

In the case of this clone: This sample includes further DNA sequences coding for the same CDR3. The chain links TRBV15 to TRBJ2-7; maybe TRBD1 (6 bases). CDR3 length equals 15 residues. The germline CDR1 and CDR2 sequences are LNHNV and YYDKDF (reference sequence). V dropped 0 bases and J dropped 2 bases, with 11 bases sitting between them. The CDR3 protein is CATSREWDTTYEQYF. In DNA form, the CDR3 reads TGTGCCACCAGCAGAGAATGGGACACCACCTACGAGCAGTACTTC. The full variable domain, in which reference TRBV15 and TRBJ2-7 provide the parts outside the CDR3, is DAMVIQNPRYQVTQFGKPVTLSCSQTLNHNVMYWYQQKSSQAPKLLFHYYDKDFNNEADTPDNFQSRRPNTSFCFLDIRSPGLGDTAMYLCATSREWDTTYEQYFGPGTRLTVT.

A word on this clone: Compared with germline, one end of the junction differs, possibly owing to a read error. The chain combines TRBV4-1 with TRBJ2-1; unclear D gene. Germline CDR1 reads MGHRA; CDR2 reads YSYEKL. This CDR3 region has 15 residues. CDR3 amino acids: CASTQLLSSYNEQFF. The CDR3 DNA reads TGCGCCAGCACCCAATTACTGAGCTCCTACAATGAGCAGTTCTTC.

This clone was seen a single time. The genes are TRBV7-9 and TRBJ2-3; 7 nucleotides match TRBD1. This CDR3 spans 16 amino acids. Germline loops: CDR1 SEHNR, CDR2 FQNEAQ (reference sequence). V lost 5 bases, J lost 3 bases, and 11 bases stayed unmatched. CDR3 DNA sequence: TGTGCCAGCAGCCGAGGCAGGGGCAGGGGGACAGATACGCAGTATTTT. Its translation: CASSRGRGRGTDTQYF.

The CDR3 sequence is CASSWADEKGGYTF. CDR3 coding DNA: TGTGCCAGCAGTTGGGCCGACGAGAAGGGTGGCTACACCTTC. J is TRBJ1-2 and V is TRBV28, with no clear D. Germline CDR1 reads MDHEN; CDR2 reads SYDVKM. The CDR3 runs 14 residues. V lost 4 bases, J lost 7 bases, and 16 bases lay in between.

V is TRBV14 and J is TRBJ2-7; possibly TRBD1 for D (5 bases). Germline V gene lookup returns CDR1 SGHDN and CDR2 FVKESK. This CDR3 is 14 amino acids long. Trimming took off 1 base at V and 0 bases at J, with 7 bases between the two ends. As DNA, the CDR3 is TGTGCCAGCAGCCAAGGCAGGGCCTCCTACGAGCAGTACTTC. Its translation: CASSQGRASYEQYF.

The chain carries TRBV11-1 and TRBJ2-7; 9 positions agree with TRBD1. Germline loops: CDR1 SGHAT, CDR2 FQDESV (reference sequence). This CDR3 is built from 15 residues. V lost 3 bases, J lost 5 bases, and 8 bases stayed unmatched. The CDR3 sequence: CASSFSATGGHEQYF. CDR3 coding DNA: TGTGCCAGCAGCTTTTCGGCGACAGGGGGTCACGAGCAGTACTTC.

The genes are TRBV2 and TRBJ1-5; D gene unclear. Per germline, CDR1 SNHLY and CDR2 FYNNEI. The V and J ends lost 1 base and 0 bases respectively, with 10 bases between them. CDR3 size: 16 residues. CDR3 in amino acids: CASSEGRQNSNQPQHF. CDR3 sequence (DNA): TGTGCCAGCAGTGAAGGCCGGCAAAATAGCAATCAGCCCCAGCATTTT.

Here the CDR3 DNA reads TGTGCCAGCAGCCTCCGGACAGTTCCCTACGAGCAGTACTTC. Translation: CASSLRTVPYEQYF. The chain has TRBV28 and TRBJ2-7; D is possibly TRBD1 (6 bases). The germline V gene encodes CDR1 MDHEN and CDR2 SYDVKM. The CDR3 is 14 amino acids. V was trimmed by 6 bases and J by 2 bases, leaving 14 bases between them.

The chain couples TRBV27 to TRBJ1-2; 8 nucleotides line up with TRBD1. Germline CDR1 is MNHEY and CDR2 is SMNVEV (reference sequence). V lost 4 bases and J lost 5; bases outside the gene matches: 6. This CDR3 has 14 amino acids. CDR3 in DNA: TGTGCCAGCAGTTCCCAGACAGGGGCGTATGGCTACACCTTC. It specifies CASSSQTGAYGYTF.

This chain connects TRBV5-1 to TRBJ2-5; 10 nucleotides align to TRBD2. This CDR3 region has 17 residues. Losses at the gene ends were 1 base for V and 4 bases for J; bases not matched to a gene: 10. Germline lookup yields CDR1 SGHRS and CDR2 YFSETQ. The CDR3 sequence: CASSLSRIAGGGETQYF. Written as DNA, the CDR3 is TGCGCCAGCAGCTTGAGTAGAATAGCGGGAGGAGGAGAGACCCAGTACTTC. The variable domain in full, completed from reference TRBV5-1 and TRBJ2-5, reads KAGVTQTPRYLIKTRGQQVTLSCSPISGHRSVSWYQQTPGQGLQFLFEYFSETQRNKGNFPGRFSGRQFSNSRSEMNVSTLELGDSALYLCASSLSRIAGGGETQYFGPGTRLLVL.

The rearrangement joins TRBV19 to TRBJ1-5; D might be TRBD1 (6 bases). V lost 5 bases and J 4 bases, leaving 15 bases between the germline ends. This CDR3 has 15 residues. Germline CDR1 LNHDA, CDR2 SQIVND (reference sequence). CDR3 protein: CASSSLDRLNQPQHF. The CDR3 DNA reads as TGTGCCAGTAGTTCTTTGGACAGACTTAATCAGCCCCAGCATTTT.

The genes are TRBV5-1 and TRBJ2-5; D possibly corresponds to TRBD1 (6 bases). Germline CDR1 reads SGHRS; CDR2 reads YFSETQ. The CDR3 totals 15 residues. Between the trimmed V and J ends, which lost 1 base and 4 bases, there was a span of 14 bases. In DNA, the CDR3 is TGCGCCAGCAGCTTGACAGGGTCGGGTGGAGAGACCCAGTACTTC. Translated, it gives CASSLTGSGGETQYF.

Points on this clone: A read error may produce the germline difference seen at one junction end. The chain has TRBV29-1 and TRBJ2-5; D ambiguous. CDR1 and CDR2 from the germline V gene are SQVTM and ANQGSEA. This CDR3 region has 13 residues. CDR3 region: CSVEVPYQGTQYF. The CDR3 DNA sequence: TGCAGCGTTGAGGTGCCGTACCAAGGGACCCAGTACTTC.

The CDR3 nucleotides read TGTGCCAGCAGTGAAGCAGGGGACCGTTATAGCAATCAGCCCCAGCATTTT. Translating it yields CASSEAGDRYSNQPQHF. The V gene is TRBV2, the J gene TRBJ1-5; possible D gene TRBD1, 5 bases. Germline V lookup: CDR1 SNHLY, CDR2 FYNNEI. V was shortened by 0 bases and J by 0 bases, with 12 bases between the two germline ends. The CDR3 is 17 amino acids.

The J gene is TRBJ2-3, the V gene TRBV5-1, with 7 bases matching TRBD2. V shed 1 base and J 4 bases; nucleotides not matched to a gene: 6. Germline CDR1 SGHRS, CDR2 YFSETQ. This CDR3 has 15 amino acids. CDR3: CASSLTGGGADTQYF. The DNA for the CDR3 is TGCGCCAGCAGCTTGACGGGAGGAGGCGCAGATACGCAGTATTTT.

CDR3 region: CASSPGTSRLEQYF. The CDR3 DNA reads TGTGCCAGCTCTCCCGGGACTTCACGTCTAGAGCAGTACTTC. The rearrangement uses TRBV18 and TRBJ2-7; a weak D match, TRBD2 (6 bases). Germline-derived CDR1 and CDR2 are KGHSH and LQKENI. There are 14 residues in the CDR3. Trimming removed 6 bases at V and 7 bases at J, with 19 bases between.

The V gene is TRBV7-9, the J gene TRBJ2-1; the D gene is possibly TRBD2 (5 bases). The V end was cut by 5 bases, the J end by 6 bases, with 20 bases between. This CDR3 spans 16 amino acids. Per the germline V gene, CDR1 is SEHNR and CDR2 is FQNEAQ (reference sequence). CDR3 bases: TGTGCCAGCAGCACCCACACTAGGGCCGATACCAATGAGCAGTTCTTC. Its protein is CASSTHTRADTNEQFF.

CDR3 coding DNA: TGTGCCAGCAGGGGGGACAGGGGGCGTTCCTACGAGCAGTACTTC. Translating gives CASRGDRGRSYEQYF. The rearrangement joins TRBV6-1 to TRBJ2-5, with 12 bases fitting TRBD1. The J call may not be correct, given that the DNA end is closer to TRBJ2-7. The V gene's germline CDR1 is MNHNS and CDR2 SASEGT. This CDR3 region has 15 residues.

The chain has TRBV6-1 and TRBJ2-1; TRBD2 aligns across 11 bases. The CDR3 covers 15 residues. V lost 6 bases to trimming and J lost 5 bases; unmatched junction nucleotides: 6. Germline assignment: CDR1 MNHNS and CDR2 SASEGT. The CDR3 nucleotides are TGTGCCAGCAGCCTACTAGCGGGGGCTGACAATGAGCAGTTCTTC. Translation: CASSLLAGADNEQFF.

The V gene is TRBV6-5, the J gene TRBJ1-5; no firm D call. Germline V lookup: CDR1 MNHEY, CDR2 SVGAGI. Trimming cost V 8 bases and J 2 bases, with 13 bases left between them. The CDR3 is made up of 14 amino acids. CDR3 in DNA: TGTGCCAGCGCTCCCCTGAGGGGCAATCAGCCCCAGCATTTT. Translated, it gives CASAPLRGNQPQHF.

This chain connects TRBV27 to TRBJ1-1; D remains ambiguous. CDR1 is MNHEY and CDR2 is SMNVEV in the germline V gene (reference sequence). The CDR3 has 14 amino acids. V was clipped by 2 bases and J by 0 bases, with 7 bases between them. CDR3 sequence: CASSLRGVNTEAFF. DNA of the CDR3: TGTGCCAGCAGTTTACGGGGTGTGAACACTGAAGCTTTCTTT.

V and J are TRBV7-9 and TRBJ2-2; D uncertain. The CDR3 totals 14 residues. Trimming took 1 base from V and 1 from J, leaving 4 bases between them. CDR1 and CDR2 (germline): SEHNR, FQNEAQ (reference sequence). The CDR3 nucleotides are TGTGCCAGCAGCTTAGGACAGAACACCGGGGAGCTGTTTTTT. Translating it yields CASSLGQNTGELFF.

The chain couples TRBV5-4 to TRBJ1-6; TRBD1 matches 10 bases. The CDR3 extends over 15 amino acids. CDR1 SGHNT and CDR2 YYREEE come from the germline V gene (reference sequence). V lost 0 bases, J lost 6 bases, and 0 bases stayed unmatched. CDR3 region: CASSLGTGGNSPLHF. The CDR3 DNA is TGTGCCAGCAGCTTGGGGACAGGGGGTAATTCACCCCTCCACTTT.